These 15 T cell receptor beta chains originate from one sample sequenced in a study of blood T cells in healthy people across ages (dated by TCRdb to between 2014 and 2017). The protocol used for the library was 5' RACE. TCRdb shows the sequencer as Illumina HiSeq 2500. A second PCR of roughly 6 to 11 cycles was run with a J-beta primer mix and a sample-barcoded 5' primer. TCRdb itself trimmed the public reads at Q25 with fastp, ran MiXCR and retained productive beta chains. Records with the same CDR3 protein are collapsed into one entry carrying the most frequent genes and DNA. For this sample the table gives 780,000 or so distinct CDR3 sequences, of which approximately 60% were detected only once. The top ten hold roughly 24% of the sample. Sequenced: blood. These receptors were collected from a man between 35 and 55 years old in good health.

The rearrangement links TRBV20-1 to TRBJ1-5; D gene uncertain. This CDR3 region has 15 residues. Per the germline V gene, CDR1 is DFQATT and CDR2 is SNEGSKA (reference sequence). Trimming left V 1 base short and J 7 bases short, with 17 bases between. The CDR3, as DNA: TGCAGTGCTAGAGGCCCGACCATTGGGTCGCAGCCCCAGCATTTT. It specifies CSARGPTIGSQPQHF.

A word on this clonotype: Given a much more abundant clone one base away, this may be a read error. This sequence joins TRBV9 and TRBJ2-5, with 8 bases fitting TRBD1. The germline V gene has CDR1 SGDLS and CDR2 YYNGEE. The CDR3 spans 15 residues. Trimming took 0 bases from V and 5 from J; bases not matched to a gene: 6. The CDR3 is CASSVGQGTGETQYF. The CDR3 DNA sequence: TGTGCCAGCAGCGTAGGACAGGGGACCGGGGAGACCCAGTACTTC.

This rearrangement joins TRBV27 to TRBJ1-1; D perhaps matches TRBD1 (6 bases). Germline values: CDR1 MNHEY, CDR2 SMNVEV (reference sequence). This CDR3 is built from 11 residues. The ends were cut back, 6 bases at V and 7 bases at J, with 9 bases in the middle. Written as DNA, the CDR3 is TGTGCCAGCAGCACAGGGATTGAAGCTTTCTTT. Its protein product is CASSTGIEAFF.

V is TRBV12-3 or TRBV12-4 and J is TRBJ2-5, with D perhaps assigned TRBD1 or TRBD2 (6 bases each). The CDR3 totals 14 residues. V was pared by 7 bases and J by 5 bases, with 17 bases between. Here the CDR3 reads CASTNYRDWETQYF. The CDR3 nucleotides read TGTGCCAGCACCAACTACAGGGACTGGGAGACCCAGTACTTC.

This chain links TRBV12-3 or TRBV12-4 with TRBJ2-7; 7 nucleotides line up with TRBD1. This CDR3 spans 14 amino acids. V lost 5 bases to trimming and J lost 6 bases; unmatched junction nucleotides: 10. CDR3 sequence: CASSPGRQGVEQYF. The CDR3 region has the DNA TGTGCCAGCAGTCCCGGCCGACAGGGAGTCGAGCAGTACTTC.

The gene calls are TRBV6-2 or TRBV6-3 and TRBJ2-3; possible D gene TRBD2, 5 bases. Trimming stripped 2 bases from V and 4 bases from J, with 10 bases between. The CDR3 sequence is 14 residues long. Germline values: CDR1 MNHEY, CDR2 SVGEGT. For the CDR3, the DNA is TGTGCCAGCAGTTACGTGGGAGCGGCAGATACGCAGTATTTT. Translating it yields CASSYVGAADTQYF.

V usage is TRBV7-9 and J usage is TRBJ2-4; D possibly corresponds to TRBD2 (6 bases). There are 17 residues in the CDR3. Per germline, CDR1 SEHNR and CDR2 FQNEAQ (reference sequence). V lost 4 bases, J lost 3 bases, and 19 bases lay in between. The CDR3 here is CASSSSGGGGGKNIQYF. As DNA, the CDR3 is TGTGCCAGCAGCTCATCTGGGGGAGGAGGAGGCAAAAACATTCAGTACTTC. Full variable domain (missing parts from reference TRBV7-9 and TRBJ2-4): DTGVSQNPRHKITKRGQNVTFRCDPISEHNRLYWYRQTLGQGPEFLTYFQNEAQLEKSRLLSDRFSAERPKGSFSTLEIQRTEQGDSAMYLCASSSSGGGGGKNIQYFGAGTRLSVL.

This clonotype occurred a few times. The chain couples TRBV2 to TRBJ2-4; maybe TRBD2 (7 bases). The CDR3 length is 15 residues. V lost 1 base and J 9 bases, leaving 16 bases between the germline ends. CDR1 and CDR2 (germline): SNHLY, FYNNEI. The CDR3 protein is CASSEVARRGGIQYF. The CDR3 region has the DNA TGTGCCAGCAGTGAAGTCGCCCGAAGGGGGGGCATTCAGTACTTC.

This clonotype has just one count. This sequence joins TRBV19 and TRBJ1-1; D unclear. The germline V gene encodes CDR1 LNHDA and CDR2 SQIVND (reference sequence). Trimming removed 7 bases from V and 1 base from J, with 13 bases in between. The CDR3 totals 14 residues. CDR3 sequence reads: CASTRITGNTEAFF. In nucleotides, the CDR3 is TGTGCCAGTACGCGTATTACGGGGAACACTGAAGCTTTCTTT.

In nucleotides, the CDR3 is TGTGCCAGCAGTTACTCCCGGGCTTACGAGCAGTACTTC. Its protein is CASSYSRAYEQYF. This chain connects TRBV6-2 or TRBV6-3 to TRBJ2-7; D is unclear. The V end lost 0 bases, the J end lost 4 bases, and 7 bases lay between the germline ends. This CDR3 spans 13 amino acids. Germline loops: CDR1 MNHEY, CDR2 SVGEGT.

The gene calls are TRBV9 and TRBJ2-1; possible D gene TRBD1, 5 bases. Germline CDR1 SGDLS, CDR2 YYNGEE. This CDR3 has 13 amino acids. V lost 3 bases and J lost 6, with 10 bases in between. CDR3 sequence (DNA): TGTGCCAGCAGCGCGACAGCCGGCAATGAGCAGTTCTTC. Translation: CASSATAGNEQFF. The variable domain in full, completed from reference TRBV9 and TRBJ2-1, reads DSGVTQTPKHLITATGQRVTLRCSPRSGDLSVYWYQQSLDQGLQFLIQYYNGEERAKGNILERFSAQQFPDLHSELNLSSLELGDSALYFCASSATAGNEQFFGPGTRLTVL.

V and J are TRBV4-2 and TRBJ2-6; the D is unclear. The CDR3 covers 19 residues. CDR1 and CDR2 (germline): LGHNA, YNFKEQ. Trimming left V 0 bases short and J 0 bases short, with 15 bases between. This CDR3 is CASSQDPSGIGSGANVLTF. CDR3 coding DNA: TGTGCCAGCAGCCAAGATCCTTCTGGGATCGGCTCTGGGGCCAACGTCCTGACTTTC.

This clonotype was recorded a few times. The chain recombines TRBV25-1 with TRBJ2-5, with D perhaps TRBD1 (6 bases). Germline V lookup: CDR1 MGHDK, CDR2 SYGVNS. Deletions cut 10 bases from V and 4 bases from J, with 13 bases between. This CDR3 comprises 12 residues. The CDR3 DNA follows: TGTGCCACCATGACAGGTCGAGAGACCCAGTACTTC. Amino acid sequence: CATMTGRETQYF.

This clonotype was found a few times. This chain uses TRBV11-2 with TRBJ2-4; 8 bases line up with TRBD1. Unmatched junction bases numbered 2, after V lost 1 base and J lost 6 bases. The CDR3 extends over 14 amino acids. In germline, CDR1 is SGHAT, CDR2 FQNNGV. The CDR3 spells CASSLAGGANIQYF. In DNA form, the CDR3 reads TGTGCCAGCAGCTTAGCAGGGGGCGCAAACATTCAGTACTTC. Filled out from reference TRBV11-2 and TRBJ2-4, the complete variable domain reads EAGVAQSPRYKIIEKRQSVAFWCNPISGHATLYWYQQILGQGPKLLIQFQNNGVVDDSQLPKDRFSAERLKGVDSTLKIQPAKLEDSAVYLCASSLAGGANIQYFGAGTRLSVL.

This clonotype has at least ten counts. The J gene is TRBJ2-5, the V gene TRBV29-1; 7 bases are shared with TRBD1. In germline, CDR1 is SQVTM, CDR2 ANQGSEA. The CDR3 totals 13 residues. CDR3 DNA sequence: TGCAGTCTCGGGACAGCGTACCAAGAGACCCAGTACTTC. Protein: CSLGTAYQETQYF. The whole variable domain, remainder taken from reference TRBV29-1 and TRBJ2-5, is SAVISQKPSRDICQRGTSLTIQCQVDSQVTMMFWYRQQPGQSLTLIATANQGSEATYESGFVIDKFPISRPNLTFSTLTVSNMSPEDSSIYLCSLGTAYQETQYFGPGTRLLVL.